This T cell receptor (beta chain) was captured by sequencing in a study of control samples from healthy donors and cancer patients. The trim removed 7 bases at V and 9 bases at J, leaving 7 bases unmatched. The CDR3 extends over 12 amino acids. Per germline, CDR1 SNHLY and CDR2 FYNNEI. Method: immunoSEQ multiplex PCR; TCRdb's copy keeps in-frame clones and lacks some. The table has some 79,000 clones, around 91% seen once. This clone has just one count. The source is a man aged 50 to 60 in good health. The V and J genes are TRBV2 and TRBJ2-7; 9 bases are a match to TRBD2. Sequencing was carried out using blood. The CDR3, as DNA: TGTGCCAGCACCATAGCGGGAGACCGGCAGTACTTC. It is translated as CASTIAGDRQYF.